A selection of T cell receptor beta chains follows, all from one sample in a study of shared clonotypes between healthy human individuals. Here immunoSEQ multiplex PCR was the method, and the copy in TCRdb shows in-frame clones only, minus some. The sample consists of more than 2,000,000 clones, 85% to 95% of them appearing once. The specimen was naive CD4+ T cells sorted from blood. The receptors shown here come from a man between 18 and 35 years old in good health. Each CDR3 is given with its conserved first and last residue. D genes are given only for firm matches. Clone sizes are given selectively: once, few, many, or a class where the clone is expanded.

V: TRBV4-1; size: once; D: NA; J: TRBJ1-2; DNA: TGCGCCAGCAGCCAAGATAGCCAGGGAATCGACGGGAACTATGGCTACACCTTC; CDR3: CASSQDSQGIDGNYGYTF
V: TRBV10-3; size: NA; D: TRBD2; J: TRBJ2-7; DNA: TGTGCCATCAAGGCGGGAGGGCCTGGGGAGCAGTACTTC; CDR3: CAIKAGGPGEQYF
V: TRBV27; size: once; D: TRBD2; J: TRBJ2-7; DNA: TGTGCCAGCAGTTTGACTAGCGGGTACTACGAGCAGTACTTC; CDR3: CASSLTSGYYEQYF
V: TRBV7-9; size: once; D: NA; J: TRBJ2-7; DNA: TGTGCCAGCAGCTTAGACACCTACGAGCAGTACTTC; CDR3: CASSLDTYEQYF
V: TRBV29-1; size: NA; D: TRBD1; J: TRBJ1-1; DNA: TGCAGCGTACTGGGACAGACGAACACTGAAGCTTTCTTT; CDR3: CSVLGQTNTEAFF
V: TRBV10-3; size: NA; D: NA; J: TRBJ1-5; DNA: TGTGCCATCAGTGAGTCGTTCTTACTGCAACCTGGGTCCCAGCATTTT; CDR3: CAISESFLLQPGSQHF
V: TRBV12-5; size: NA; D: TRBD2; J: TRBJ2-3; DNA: TGTGCTAGTGGTTTGGGCGGGAGGTGGGCGAGCACAGATACGCAGTATTTT; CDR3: CASGLGGRWASTDTQYF
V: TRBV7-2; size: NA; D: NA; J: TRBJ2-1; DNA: TGTGCCAGCAGCCTGAGTGGGATTGAGCAGTTCTTC; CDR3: CASSLSGIEQFF
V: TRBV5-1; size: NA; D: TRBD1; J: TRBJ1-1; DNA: TGCGCCAGCAGCTTGGGAAACACAGGGGGCGCCTGGACTGAAGCTTTCTTT; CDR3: CASSLGNTGGAWTEAFF
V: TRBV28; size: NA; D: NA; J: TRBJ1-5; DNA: TGTGCCAGCAGAAGTCCCAATCAGCCCCAGCATTTT; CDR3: CASRSPNQPQHF
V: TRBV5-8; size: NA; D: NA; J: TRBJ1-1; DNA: TGTGCCAGCAGCCTCGGCCCAGGGTTTACTGAAGCTTTCTTT; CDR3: CASSLGPGFTEAFF
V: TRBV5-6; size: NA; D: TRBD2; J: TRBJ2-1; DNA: TGTGCCAGCAGCTTGCCCCCAGCTAGCGGGGGTTATGAGCAGTTCTTC; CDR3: CASSLPPASGGYEQFF
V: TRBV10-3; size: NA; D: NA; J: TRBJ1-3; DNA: TGTGCCATCAGTGAGTCGGGCAGAGTCGGAAACACCATATATTTT; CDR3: CAISESGRVGNTIYF
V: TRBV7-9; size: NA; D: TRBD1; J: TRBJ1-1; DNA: TGTGCCAGCAGCAGACCGGGACAGGGAAACACTGAAGCTTTCTTT; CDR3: CASSRPGQGNTEAFF
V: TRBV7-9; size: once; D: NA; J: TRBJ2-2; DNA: TGTGCCAGCAGTCGGGGTAATTCAGACACCGGGGAGCTGTTTTTT; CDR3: CASSRGNSDTGELFF
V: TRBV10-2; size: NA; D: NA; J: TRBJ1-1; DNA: TGCGCCACCGAAGGATCTGGCACTGAAGCTTTCTTT; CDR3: CATEGSGTEAFF
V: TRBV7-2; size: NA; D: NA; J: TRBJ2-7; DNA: TGTGCCAGCAGCTCTGCAGGGAACTCCTACGAGCAGTACTTC; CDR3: CASSSAGNSYEQYF
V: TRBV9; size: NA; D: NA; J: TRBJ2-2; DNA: TGTGCCAGCAGCCCGGGAACGACCGGGGAGCTGTTTTTT; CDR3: CASSPGTTGELFF
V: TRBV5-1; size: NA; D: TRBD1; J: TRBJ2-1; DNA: TGCGCCAGCAGCTCGGGACAGCATAATGAGCAGTTCTTC; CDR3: CASSSGQHNEQFF
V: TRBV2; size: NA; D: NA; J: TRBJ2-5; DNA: TGTGCCAGCAGGGAACATCTTAGTCCCGAGACCCAGTACTTC; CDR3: CASREHLSPETQYF
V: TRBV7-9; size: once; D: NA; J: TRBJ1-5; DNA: TGTGCCAGCAGCTTGAGACAGGATCTTAGCAATCAGCCCCAGCATTTT; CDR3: CASSLRQDLSNQPQHF
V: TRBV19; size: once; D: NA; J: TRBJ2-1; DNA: TGTGCCAGTAGTACCCGGACAGTTCCACCCTACAATGAGCAGTTCTTC; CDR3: CASSTRTVPPYNEQFF
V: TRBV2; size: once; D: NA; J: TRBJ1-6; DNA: TGTGCCAGCATTCCGGACAGCTATAATTCACCCCTCCACTTT; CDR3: CASIPDSYNSPLHF
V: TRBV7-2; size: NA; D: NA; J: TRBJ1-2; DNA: TGTGCCAGCAGTCCCACCACATTCGACAGGTACTATGGCTACACCTTC; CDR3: CASSPTTFDRYYGYTF
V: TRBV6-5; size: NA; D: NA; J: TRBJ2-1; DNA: TGTGCCAGCAGTATGCCCTCAGGGTTTGGAGAGCAGTTCTTC; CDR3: CASSMPSGFGEQFF
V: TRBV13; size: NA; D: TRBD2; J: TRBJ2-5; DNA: TGTGCCAGCAGCTTAGGATTAGCGGGGGGCCAAGAGACCCAGTACTTC; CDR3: CASSLGLAGGQETQYF
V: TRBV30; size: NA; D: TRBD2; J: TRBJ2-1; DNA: TGTGCCTGGAGTGAGCTAGCGGGTGTTGCGGATGAGCAGTTCTTC; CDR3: CAWSELAGVADEQFF
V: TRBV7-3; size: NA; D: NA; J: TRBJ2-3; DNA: TGTGCCAGCAGCTACGGGGCTAGCACAGATACGCAGTATTTT; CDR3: CASSYGASTDTQYF
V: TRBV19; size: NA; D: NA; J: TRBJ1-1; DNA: TGTGCCAGTAGTACGGCAGCCCCGACGAACACTGAAGCTTTCTTT; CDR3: CASSTAAPTNTEAFF
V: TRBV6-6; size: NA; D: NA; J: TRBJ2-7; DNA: TGTGCCAGCAGTTACGACGGAGGAGCCTACGAGCAGTACTTC; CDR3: CASSYDGGAYEQYF
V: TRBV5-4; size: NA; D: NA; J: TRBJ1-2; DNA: TGTGCCAGTGGGGGGGACACCTTC; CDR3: CASGGDTF
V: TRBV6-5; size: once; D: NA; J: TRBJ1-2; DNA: TGTGCCAGCAGTTCATTATCCGGGGCGAACTATGGCTACACCTTC; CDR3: CASSSLSGANYGYTF
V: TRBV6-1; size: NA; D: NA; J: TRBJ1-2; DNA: TGTGCCAGCAGTGAAGAGCGACGAAAGACTCCGATTAACTATGGCTACACCTTC; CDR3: CASSEERRKTPINYGYTF
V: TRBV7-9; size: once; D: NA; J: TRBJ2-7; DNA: TGTGCCAGCAGCTTAGTCCCCAAATCCTACGAGCAGTACTTC; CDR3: CASSLVPKSYEQYF
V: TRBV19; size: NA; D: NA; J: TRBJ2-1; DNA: TGTGCCAGTAGTATTTCGAGCTCCTACAATGAGCAGTTCTTC; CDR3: CASSISSSYNEQFF
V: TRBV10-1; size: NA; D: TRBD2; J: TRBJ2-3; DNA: TGCGCCAGCAGTGATCCTAGCGGGGGTACAGATACGCAGTATTTT; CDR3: CASSDPSGGTDTQYF
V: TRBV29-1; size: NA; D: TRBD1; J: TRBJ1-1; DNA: TGCAGCGCCAGAACAGGGGTCCGCTTTAACACTGAAGCTTTCTTT; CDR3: CSARTGVRFNTEAFF
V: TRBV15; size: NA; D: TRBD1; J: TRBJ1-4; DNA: TGTGCCACCAGCAGAGCCACAGGGGTTGAAAAACTGTTTTTT; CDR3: CATSRATGVEKLFF
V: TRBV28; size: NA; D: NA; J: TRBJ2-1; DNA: TGTGCCAGCAGTTTCCCCGGGGGCTCCTACAATGAGCAGTTCTTC; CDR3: CASSFPGGSYNEQFF
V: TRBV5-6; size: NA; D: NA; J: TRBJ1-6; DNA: TGTGCCAGCAGCCCATGGACAGACTCACCCCTCCACTTT; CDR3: CASSPWTDSPLHF
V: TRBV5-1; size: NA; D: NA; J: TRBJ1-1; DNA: TGCGCCAGCAGCTCCCAGGGTAACACTGAAGCCTTCTTT; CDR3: CASSSQGNTEAFF
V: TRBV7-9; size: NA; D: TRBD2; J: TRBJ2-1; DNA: TGTGCCAGCAGCTATCGACTAGCGGGAGGTAATGAGCAGTTCTTC; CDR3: CASSYRLAGGNEQFF
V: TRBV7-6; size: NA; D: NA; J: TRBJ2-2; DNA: TGTGCCAGCAGCTTAGTAGGGCTAGAGTGGGAGTACCCCGGGGAGCTGTTTTTT; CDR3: CASSLVGLEWEYPGELFF
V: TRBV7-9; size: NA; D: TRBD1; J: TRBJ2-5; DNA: TGTGCCAGCAGCTTAAGGGACAGAGGGGGAGAGACCCAGTACTTC; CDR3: CASSLRDRGGETQYF
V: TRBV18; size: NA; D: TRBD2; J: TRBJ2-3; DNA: TGTGCCAGCTCATCCATCCCTGGGACTAGCGGGGGGCCCGATACGCAGTATTTT; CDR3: CASSSIPGTSGGPDTQYF
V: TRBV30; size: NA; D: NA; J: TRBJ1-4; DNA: TGTGCATCGACAGCAACTAATGAAAAACTGTTTTTT; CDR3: CASTATNEKLFF
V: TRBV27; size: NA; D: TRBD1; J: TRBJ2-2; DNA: TGTGCCAGCAGTTTATGGGGGACAGGGAACGGGGAGCTGTTTTTT; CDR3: CASSLWGTGNGELFF
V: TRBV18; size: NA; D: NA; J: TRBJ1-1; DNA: TGTGCCAGCTCACCAAGTACTAACACTGAAGCTTTCTTT; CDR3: CASSPSTNTEAFF
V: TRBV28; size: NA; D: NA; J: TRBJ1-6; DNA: TGTGCCAGCATTGGCACATATAATTCACCCCTCCACTTT; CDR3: CASIGTYNSPLHF
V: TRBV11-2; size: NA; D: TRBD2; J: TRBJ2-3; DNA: TGTGCCAGCAGCTCAGGACTAGCGGGGACCCGGCAGTATTTT; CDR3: CASSSGLAGTRQYF
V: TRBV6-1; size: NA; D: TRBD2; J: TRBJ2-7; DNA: TGTGCCAGTAGGACTAGCGGGACCTACGAGCAGTACTTC; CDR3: CASRTSGTYEQYF
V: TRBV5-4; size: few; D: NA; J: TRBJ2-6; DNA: TGTGCCAGCAGCTTGGAGGGGGCTGGGGCCAACGTCCTGACTTTC; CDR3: CASSLEGAGANVLTF
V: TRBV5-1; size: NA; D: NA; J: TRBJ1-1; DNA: TGCGCCAGCAGCTTGGATGTGGGCTGGACTGAAGCTTTCTTT; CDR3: CASSLDVGWTEAFF